A single TCR beta chain is shown here with its context. The entry originates in a study of blood T cell repertoires in COVID-19. The repertoire was sequenced with immunoSEQ multiplex PCR; TCRdb's copy has only in-frame clones and lacks some. The table has a few hundred thousand clones, around 84% seen once. Assignments of participants to cohorts depended upon their own reported clinical history. What the recovered Cohort 3 donors had was two negative PCRs, clearance, or symptom resolution. The sequencing input was PBMCs or T cells enriched from blood (not recorded which). The receptor was derived from a woman in her late teens or twenties who had recovered from COVID-19.

CDR3 nucleotides: TGTGCCAGCAGCCAAAGGGAGACCCAACTCTATGGCTACACCTTC. As protein: CASSQRETQLYGYTF. V usage is TRBV3-1 (or the pseudogene TRBV3-2) and J usage is TRBJ1-2, with D unresolved. V gave up 2 bases and J gave up 4 bases, with 14 bases separating them. The germline V gene encodes CDR1 LGHDT and CDR2 YNNKEL (reference sequence). This CDR3 is built from 15 residues.